This section outlines one T cell receptor beta chain sequence together with its context. The target antigen is unknown. The assay was immunoSEQ multiplex PCR, and TCRdb's table has in-frame clones only and misses some. The sample includes tens of thousands of clones, over 75% of them seen just once. These data come from a study of PD-1 blockade in classical Hodgkin lymphoma. Study results and caveats: The origin of the repertoire differences remains undefined, with disease activity or prior therapy as possible causes.

Specified time point: cycle 4 day 1 (C4D1), after more than 5 weeks of nivolumab. All the patients suffered relapse after autologous stem cell transplantation, and brentuximab vedotin exposure differed. By magnetic negative selection, CD4+ T cells were purified from thawed PBMCs. The specimen was CD4+ T cells from blood, collected before the fourth cycle of nivolumab. The clonotype was recovered from a human donor with classical Hodgkin lymphoma.

CDR3 in DNA: TGCGCCAGCAGCTTGTCGGGGGTGGCCAATCAGCCCCAGCATTTT. As protein: CASSLSGVANQPQHF. This sequence joins TRBV5-1 and TRBJ1-5, with a weak D call TRBD1 (5 bases). In germline, CDR1 is SGHRS, CDR2 YFSETQ. The V end lost 1 base, the J end lost 3 bases, and 11 bases lay between the germline ends. This CDR3 is built from 15 residues.